This is a list of T cell receptor beta chains from one sample in a study of shared clonotypes between healthy human individuals. TCRdb's copy holds only in-frame clones and misses some; the assay was immunoSEQ multiplex PCR. The data hold approximately 740,000 clones, with roughly 70% observed a single time. The sequenced material came from memory CD4+ T cells sorted from blood. The receptors originated from a woman in her twenties or thirties in good health. Each CDR3 is given with its conserved first and last residue. A D gene is named only where the DNA matches it firmly. Clone size is given for some rows only: seen once, a few or many times, or a class if the clone is expanded.

>NA|TRBJ2-2|TRBV5-1|TRBD2
CASGLAGGETGELFF
TGCGCCAGTGGACTAGCGGGAGGAGAAACCGGGGAGCTGTTTTTT
>NA|TRBJ1-2|TRBV5-1|TRBD1
CASSLGDRVHGYTF
TGCGCCAGCAGCTTGGGGGACAGGGTTCATGGCTACACCTTC
>NA|TRBJ2-2|TRBV5-1|NA
CASSPRHTGELFF
TGCGCCAGCAGCCCCCGCCACACCGGGGAGCTGTTTTTT
>NA|TRBJ2-5|TRBV11-2|NA
CASSLASRETQYF
TGTGCCAGCAGCTTAGCTTCCAGAGAGACCCAGTACTTC
>NA|TRBJ2-3|TRBV5-1|NA
CASSLVAEQVDTQYF
TGCGCCAGCAGCTTGGTGGCAGAGCAGGTAGATACGCAGTATTTT
>NA|TRBJ1-2|TRBV28|NA
CASSLGGRGARGYTF
TGTGCCAGCAGTTTGGGAGGTCGGGGGGCGCGTGGCTACACCTTC
>NA|TRBJ2-4|TRBV7-9|NA
CASSYGENIQYF
TGTGCCAGCAGCTACGGAGAAAACATTCAGTACTTC
>NA|TRBJ1-1|TRBV5-1|TRBD1
CASSWGGAQGLSNTEAFF
TGCGCCAGCAGCTGGGGGGGCGCACAGGGGCTTTCGAACACTGAAGCTTTCTTT
>many|TRBJ2-6|TRBV2|NA
CASSEIPGIGANVLTF
TGTGCCAGCAGTGAAATACCAGGGATAGGGGCCAACGTCCTGACTTTC
>NA|TRBJ2-3|TRBV2|NA
CASSDSRGGPGTDTQYF
TGTGCCAGCAGTGACTCCCGGGGAGGCCCGGGCACAGATACGCAGTATTTT
>NA|TRBJ2-7|TRBV6-5|TRBD2
CASRSGGHPDEQYF
TGTGCCAGCAGGTCGGGAGGACATCCCGACGAGCAGTACTTC
>NA|TRBJ2-5|TRBV9|NA
CASSVAPDGATQYF
TGTGCCAGCAGCGTAGCTCCGGACGGGGCGACCCAGTACTTC
>few|TRBJ2-7|TRBV6-7|NA
CASSYRDGQPYF
TGTGCCAGCAGTTACAGGGATGGACAGCCGTACTTC
>NA|TRBJ1-5|TRBV7-2|TRBD1
CASSPRTGVNQPQHF
TGTGCCAGCAGCCCGAGGACAGGGGTGAATCAGCCCCAGCATTTT
>NA|TRBJ2-1|TRBV7-6|NA
CASSLKRGLTYNEQFF
TGTGCCAGCAGCTTAAAACGGGGATTAACCTACAATGAGCAGTTCTTC
>few|TRBJ2-1|TRBV30|NA
CAWSGLIATSSYNEQFF
TGTGCCTGGAGTGGATTAATAGCCACCAGCTCCTACAATGAGCAGTTCTTC